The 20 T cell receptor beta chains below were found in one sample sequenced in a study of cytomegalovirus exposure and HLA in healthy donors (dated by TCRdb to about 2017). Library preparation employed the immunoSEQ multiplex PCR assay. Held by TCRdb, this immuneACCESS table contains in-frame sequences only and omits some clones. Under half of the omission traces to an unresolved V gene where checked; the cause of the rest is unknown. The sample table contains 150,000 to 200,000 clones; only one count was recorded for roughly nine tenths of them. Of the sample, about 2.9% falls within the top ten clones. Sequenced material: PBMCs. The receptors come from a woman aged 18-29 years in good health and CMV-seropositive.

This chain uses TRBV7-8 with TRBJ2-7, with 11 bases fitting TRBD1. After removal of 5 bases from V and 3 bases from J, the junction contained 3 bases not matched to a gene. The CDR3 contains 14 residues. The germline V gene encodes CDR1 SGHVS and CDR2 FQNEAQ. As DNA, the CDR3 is TGTGCCAGCAGCACCGGGACAGGGGGCTACGAGCAGTACTTC. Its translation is CASSTGTGGYEQYF.

The CDR3 DNA is TGCGCCAGCAGCCAAGAGGGGGAGGCCCAAGAGACCCAGTACTTC. It specifies CASSQEGEAQETQYF. The chain carries TRBV4-3 and TRBJ2-5, with D possibly matching TRBD2 (6 bases). The germline V and J ends were trimmed by 0 bases and 1 base, with 9 bases remaining between them. Germline lookup yields CDR1 LGHNA and CDR2 YSLEER. This CDR3 is built from 15 residues.

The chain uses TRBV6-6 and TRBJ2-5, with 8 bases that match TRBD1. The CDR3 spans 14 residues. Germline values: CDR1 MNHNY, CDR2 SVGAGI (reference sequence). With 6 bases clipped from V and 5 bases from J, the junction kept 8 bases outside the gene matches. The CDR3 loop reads CASRMQGAGETQYF. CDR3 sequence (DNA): TGTGCCAGCAGAATGCAGGGGGCGGGTGAGACCCAGTACTTC.

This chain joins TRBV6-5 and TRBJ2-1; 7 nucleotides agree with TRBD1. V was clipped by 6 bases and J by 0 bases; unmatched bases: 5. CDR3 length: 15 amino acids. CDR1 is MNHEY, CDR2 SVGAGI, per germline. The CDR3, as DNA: TGTGCCAGCAGCCGACAGGGAAGCTCCTACAATGAGCAGTTCTTC. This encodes CASSRQGSSYNEQFF.

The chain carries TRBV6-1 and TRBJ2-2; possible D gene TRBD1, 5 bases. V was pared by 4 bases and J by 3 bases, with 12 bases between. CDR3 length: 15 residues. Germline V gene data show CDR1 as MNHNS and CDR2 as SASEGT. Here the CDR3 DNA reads TGTGCCAGCAGTGTCGTGACAGTATACACCGGGGAGCTGTTTTTT. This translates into CASSVVTVYTGELFF.

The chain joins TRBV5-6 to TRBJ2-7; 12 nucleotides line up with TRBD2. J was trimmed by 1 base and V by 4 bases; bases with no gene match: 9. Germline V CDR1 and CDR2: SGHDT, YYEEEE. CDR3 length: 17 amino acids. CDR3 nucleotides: TGTGCCAGCAGCCCCAGACTAGCGGGAGTGAGGTCCTACGAGCAGTACTTC. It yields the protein CASSPRLAGVRSYEQYF.

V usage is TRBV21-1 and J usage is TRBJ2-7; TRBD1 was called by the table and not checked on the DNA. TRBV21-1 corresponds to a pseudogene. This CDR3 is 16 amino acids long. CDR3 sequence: CASSKVRTGDTYEQYF. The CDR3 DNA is TGTGCCAGCAGCAAAGTGAGGACAGGCGACACCTACGAGCAGTACTTC.

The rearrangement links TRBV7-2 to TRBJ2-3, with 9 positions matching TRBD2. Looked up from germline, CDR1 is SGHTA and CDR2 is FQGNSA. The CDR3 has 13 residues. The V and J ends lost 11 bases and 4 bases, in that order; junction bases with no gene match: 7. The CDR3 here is CASASGTADTQYF. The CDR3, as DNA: TGTGCCTCGGCTAGCGGGACCGCAGATACGCAGTATTTT.

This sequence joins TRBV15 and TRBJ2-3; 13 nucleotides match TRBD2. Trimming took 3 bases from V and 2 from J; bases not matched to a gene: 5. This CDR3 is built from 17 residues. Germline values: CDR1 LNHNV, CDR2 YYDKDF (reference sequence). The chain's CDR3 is CATSRTTSGRTTDTQYF. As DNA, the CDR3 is TGTGCCACCAGCAGGACGACTAGCGGGAGGACCACAGATACGCAGTATTTT.

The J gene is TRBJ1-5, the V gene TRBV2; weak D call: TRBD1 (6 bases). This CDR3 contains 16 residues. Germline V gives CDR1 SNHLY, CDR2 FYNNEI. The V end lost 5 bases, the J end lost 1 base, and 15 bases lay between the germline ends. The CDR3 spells CASSIGTSISNQPQHF. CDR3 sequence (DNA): TGTGCCAGCAGTATCGGGACATCTATAAGCAATCAGCCCCAGCATTTT.

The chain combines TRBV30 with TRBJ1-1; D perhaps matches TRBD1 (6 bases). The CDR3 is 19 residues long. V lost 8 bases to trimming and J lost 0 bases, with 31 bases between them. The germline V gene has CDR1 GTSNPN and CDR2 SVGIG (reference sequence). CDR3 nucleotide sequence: TGTGCCGGAAAGACCGAGGGAAGGGGGACTAGGCGTTTGAACACTGAAGCTTTCTTT. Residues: CAGKTEGRGTRRLNTEAFF. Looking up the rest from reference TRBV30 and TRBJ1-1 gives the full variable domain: SQTIHQWPATLVQPVGSPLSLECTVEGTSNPNLYWYRQAAGRGLQLLFYSVGIGQISSEVPQNLSASRPQDRQFILSSKKLLLSDSGFYLCAGKTEGRGTRRLNTEAFFGQGTRLTVV.

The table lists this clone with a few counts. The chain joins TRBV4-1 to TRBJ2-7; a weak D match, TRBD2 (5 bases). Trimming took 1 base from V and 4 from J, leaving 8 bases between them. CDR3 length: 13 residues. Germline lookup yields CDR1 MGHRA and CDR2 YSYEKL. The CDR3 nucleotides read TGCGCCAGCAGCCAAGTAGGCGGGTACGAGCAGTACTTC. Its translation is CASSQVGGYEQYF.

CDR3 nucleotides: TGTGCCAGCAGACCAGTACTCCCTAGCGGGAGTGTCGATGAGCAGTTCTTC. Translated, it gives CASRPVLPSGSVDEQFF. V and J are TRBV28 and TRBJ2-1; 10 nucleotides agree with TRBD2. Germline CDR1 is MDHEN and CDR2 is SYDVKM. This CDR3 region has 17 residues. V lost 6 bases and J lost 8; bases outside the gene matches: 16.

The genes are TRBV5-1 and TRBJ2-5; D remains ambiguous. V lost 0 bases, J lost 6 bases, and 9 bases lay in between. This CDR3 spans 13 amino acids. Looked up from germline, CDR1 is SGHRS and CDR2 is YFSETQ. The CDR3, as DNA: TGCGCCAGCAGCTTGGGAGGCAGTCAGACCCAGTACTTC. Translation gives CASSLGGSQTQYF.

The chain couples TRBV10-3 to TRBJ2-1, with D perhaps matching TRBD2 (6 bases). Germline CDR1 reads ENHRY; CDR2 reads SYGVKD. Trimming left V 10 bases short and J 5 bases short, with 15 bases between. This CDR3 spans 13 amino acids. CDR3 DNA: TGTGCCACGGGGAGGTCGACCGACAATGAGCAGTTCTTC. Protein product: CATGRSTDNEQFF.

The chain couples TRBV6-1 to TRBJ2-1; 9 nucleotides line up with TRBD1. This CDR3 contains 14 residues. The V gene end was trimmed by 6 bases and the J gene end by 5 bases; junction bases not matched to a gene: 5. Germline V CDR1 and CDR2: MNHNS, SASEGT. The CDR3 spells CASRRQGGDNEQFF. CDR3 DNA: TGTGCCAGCAGACGACAGGGGGGAGACAATGAGCAGTTCTTC.

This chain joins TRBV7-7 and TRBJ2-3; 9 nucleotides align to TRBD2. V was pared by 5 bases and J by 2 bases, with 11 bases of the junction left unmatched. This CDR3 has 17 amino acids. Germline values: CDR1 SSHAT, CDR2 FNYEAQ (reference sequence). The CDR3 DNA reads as TGTGCCAGCAGCCGGGATAGCGGGGGCCTTAACACAGATACGCAGTATTTT. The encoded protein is CASSRDSGGLNTDTQYF.

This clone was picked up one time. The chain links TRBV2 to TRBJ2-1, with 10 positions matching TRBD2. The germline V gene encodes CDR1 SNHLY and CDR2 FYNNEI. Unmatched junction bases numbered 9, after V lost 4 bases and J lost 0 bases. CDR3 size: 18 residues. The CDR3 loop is CASSGQLAGPSSYNEQFF. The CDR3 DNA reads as TGTGCCAGCAGTGGTCAACTAGCGGGGCCGAGCTCCTACAATGAGCAGTTCTTC. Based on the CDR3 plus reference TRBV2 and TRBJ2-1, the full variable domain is EPEVTQTPSHQVTQMGQEVILRCVPISNHLYFYWYRQILGQKVEFLVSFYNNEISEKSEIFDDQFSVERPDGSNFTLKIRSTKLEDSAMYFCASSGQLAGPSSYNEQFFGPGTRLTVL.

The CDR3 loop is CASSQGYQETQYF. CDR3 nucleotide sequence: TGTGCCAGCAGTCAGGGGTACCAAGAGACCCAGTACTTC. The genes are TRBV2 and TRBJ2-5; D is possibly TRBD1 (6 bases). Germline CDR1 reads SNHLY; CDR2 reads FYNNEI. CDR3 length equals 13 residues. The ends were cut back, 5 bases at V and 0 bases at J, with 7 bases in the middle.

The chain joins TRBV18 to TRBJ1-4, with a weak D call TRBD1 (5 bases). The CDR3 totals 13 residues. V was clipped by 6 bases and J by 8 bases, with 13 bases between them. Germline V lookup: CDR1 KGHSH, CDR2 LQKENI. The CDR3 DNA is TGTGCCAGCTCGCCGGGACTGAGCGAAAAACTGTTTTTT. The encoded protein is CASSPGLSEKLFF.